Shown below are 6 T cell receptor beta chains from a single sample sequenced in a study of control samples from healthy donors and cancer patients. Profiled with immunoSEQ multiplex PCR; TCRdb holds only in-frame clones, not every one. Here the sample spans about 150,000 clones, roughly 94% being singletons. What was sequenced was blood. The receptors shown here come from a woman aged 35 to 49 in good health.

The chain has TRBV19 and TRBJ1-2, with D hard to call. The CDR3 is made up of 11 amino acids. Germline V gene lookup returns CDR1 LNHDA and CDR2 SQIVND (reference sequence). The V end was cut by 4 bases, the J end by 8 bases, with 8 bases between. CDR3 coding DNA: TGTGCCAGTAGTAGCGAGATCGGCTACACCTTC. This codes for CASSSEIGYTF.

This clone turned up a few times. This chain joins TRBV6-5 and TRBJ1-6, with 7 bases aligning to TRBD1. Germline-derived CDR1 and CDR2 are MNHEY and SVGAGI. V lost 5 bases to trimming and J lost 5 bases; unmatched junction nucleotides: 6. There are 15 residues in the CDR3. Here the CDR3 DNA reads TGTGCCAGCAGTCCACCGGGACAGCATAATTCACCCCTCCACTTT. It codes for CASSPPGQHNSPLHF.

The V gene is TRBV7-9, the J gene TRBJ1-5, with TRBD1 identical over 8 bases. CDR1 is SEHNR, CDR2 FQNEAQ, per germline (reference sequence). CDR3 length: 15 amino acids. V was pared by 7 bases and J by 4 bases, with 9 bases of the junction left unmatched. The CDR3 region has the DNA TGTGCCAGCACCGCGACAGGGGTCGGGAATCAGCCCCAGCATTTT. Its protein product is CASTATGVGNQPQHF. The complete variable domain, with remaining parts taken from reference TRBV7-9 and TRBJ1-5, reads DTGVSQNPRHKITKRGQNVTFRCDPISEHNRLYWYRQTLGQGPEFLTYFQNEAQLEKSRLLSDRFSAERPKGSFSTLEIQRTEQGDSAMYLCASTATGVGNQPQHFGDGTRLSIL.

The chain joins TRBV19 to TRBJ2-7, with D possibly TRBD1 on 6 matching bases. V lost 3 bases and J lost 5, with 17 bases in between. The CDR3 is made up of 15 amino acids. Germline CDR1 is LNHDA and CDR2 is SQIVND (reference sequence). This CDR3 is CASSIAGTYYDEQYF. The CDR3 bases are TGTGCCAGTAGTATTGCCGGGACATACTACGACGAGCAGTACTTC.

This chain connects TRBV30 to TRBJ1-2; the D is unclear. The CDR3 runs to 15 residues. The germline gives CDR1 GTSNPN, CDR2 SVGIG (reference sequence). V gave up 2 bases and J gave up 5 bases, with 18 bases separating them. CDR3 DNA sequence: TGTGCCTGGAGTCGTCCCTTTACCTTTACTTATGGCTACACCTTC. As protein: CAWSRPFTFTYGYTF.

A single count supports this clone. The chain uses TRBV27 and TRBJ2-2; tentative D call: TRBD1 (5 bases). Germline V gene data show CDR1 as MNHEY and CDR2 as SMNVEV (reference sequence). V dropped 2 bases and J dropped 0 bases, with 7 bases sitting between them. The length of the CDR3 is 15 residues. CDR3 nucleotides: TGTGCCAGCAGTTTAGGGGCCTCGAACACCGGGGAGCTGTTTTTT. It yields the protein CASSLGASNTGELFF.